Below, one T cell receptor beta chain is given with its context. What it recognizes is unknown. This record comes from a study of cytomegalovirus exposure and HLA in healthy donors. Turning to the study itself: Roughly 89 million unique TCR sequences came from HLA-typed donors in an early release.

Primers: 60 Vbeta forward and 13 Jbeta reverse. Libraries were prepared by immunoSEQ multiplex PCR; TCRdb keeps only in-frame clonotypes and omits some of them. The repertoire holds over 55,000 clones, with 80% as singletons. Notes on the study in general: Most of the CMV-associated TCR beta chains (in a later analysis) appeared to be HLA-restricted. Equally common other TCR beta chains were less clonally expanded than HLA-associated ones, a later analysis found.

The TCR comes from a woman aged 30 to 39 in good health and CMV-seronegative. Material: PBMCs.

DNA for the CDR3: TGTGCCTGGAGTATAACGGGGAGGGCCACTGAAGCTTTCTTT. Translating it yields CAWSITGRATEAFF. The genes are TRBV30 and TRBJ1-1; D unclear. Germline CDR1 reads GTSNPN; CDR2 reads SVGIG (reference sequence). Between the trimmed V and J ends, which lost 2 bases and 4 bases, there was a span of 14 bases. The CDR3 is 14 residues long. Drawing the rest from reference TRBV30 and TRBJ1-1, the complete variable domain is SQTIHQWPATLVQPVGSPLSLECTVEGTSNPNLYWYRQAAGRGLQLLFYSVGIGQISSEVPQNLSASRPQDRQFILSSKKLLLSDSGFYLCAWSITGRATEAFFGQGTRLTVV.